This T cell receptor (beta chain) was sequenced for a study of human T cells and chemical hapten exposure. Regarding the study as a whole: Significantly greater numbers of large CDR3 similarity clusters came from expanded TCRs than from controls.

From the RACE reads, TCRdb called clonotypes with MiXCR, one entry per CDR3 protein. The sample yields 120,000 or so distinct CDR3 sequences, around an eighth seen once. Comments on this clonotype: Its antigen is undetermined.

Time point indicated: pre-sensitization, week 0. The treatment is: therapeutic diphenylcyclopropenone sensitization with weekly scalp DPC. The sample consisted of whole blood, taken in connection with sensitization to the hapten diphenylcyclopropenone (DPC). This TCR derives from a woman under 30 with alopecia areata. Some clones in this sample may be carry-over from other donors' samples.

CDR3 region: CASSPPGTGCNEQFF. The CDR3 DNA is TGTGCCAGCAGCCCCCCCGGGACTGGATGCAATGAGCAGTTCTTC. The chain joins TRBV11-3 to TRBJ2-1; D is perhaps TRBD2 (6 bases). The CDR3 has 15 amino acids. The germline V and J ends were trimmed by 5 bases and 6 bases, with 17 bases remaining between them. CDR1 and CDR2 from the germline V gene are SGHNT and YENEEA.